One sample yielded the 18 T cell receptor beta chains listed below, sequenced in a study of T cells after posttransplantation cyclophosphamide. Cyclophosphamide on days +3 and +4 followed busulfan-fludarabine conditioning and a marrow graft. The table came from immunoSEQ multiplex PCR; TCRdb's copy has only in-frame clones and leaves some out. This sample has about 36,000 clones, with 78% found just once. Sequenced material: CD4+ T cells sorted from blood, taken 1903 days after a stem cell transplant with posttransplant cyclophosphamide. The receptors shown here come from a female patient in her forties or fifties who received an allogeneic stem cell transplant from a related donor, was CMV-positive, and had no GVHD. The T cells may partly be graft donor cells.

This chain links TRBV5-1 with TRBJ2-1, with 7 bases aligning to TRBD2. CDR1 is SGHRS and CDR2 is YFSETQ in the germline V gene. The CDR3 totals 13 residues. After removal of 2 bases from V and 5 bases from J, the junction contained 1 base not matched to a gene. The CDR3: CASSFLADNEQFF. CDR3 nucleotides: TGCGCCAGCAGCTTTCTAGCGGACAATGAGCAGTTCTTC.

This clone was detected a few times. The gene calls are TRBV2 and TRBJ1-6; 8 bases match TRBD1. The CDR3 runs to 11 residues. CDR1 and CDR2 from the germline V gene are SNHLY and FYNNEI. The CDR3 region is CAAGGQSPLHF. The CDR3 DNA sequence: TGTGCGGCAGGGGGCCAATCACCCCTCCACTTT.

This clone was detected only a few times. The chain employs TRBV19 and TRBJ1-1, with a possible D match to TRBD1 (6 bases). CDR3 length: 16 amino acids. Trimming removed 3 bases at V and 6 bases at J, with 20 bases between. Per the germline V gene, CDR1 is LNHDA and CDR2 is SQIVND (reference sequence). Written as DNA, the CDR3 is TGTGCCAGTAGTATCCTCCCGGGGCAGGGGAAGGCTGAAGCTTTCTTT. This sequence encodes CASSILPGQGKAEAFF.

V gene TRBV5-1 combines with J gene TRBJ1-1, with 9 bases lining up with TRBD1. This CDR3 comprises 14 residues. Germline CDR1 and CDR2: SGHRS and YFSETQ. With 5 bases clipped from V and 5 bases from J, the junction kept 7 bases outside the gene matches. The DNA of the CDR3 is TGCGCCAGCAGGCACAGGGGGCCTGAGACTGAAGCTTTCTTT. It is translated as CASRHRGPETEAFF.

The chain recombines TRBV19 with TRBJ2-7; D is undetermined. Deletions cut 2 bases from V and 4 bases from J, with 9 bases between. Germline values: CDR1 LNHDA, CDR2 SQIVND (reference sequence). The CDR3 is 13 residues long. This chain's CDR3 is CASSISSTYEQYF. CDR3 in DNA: TGTGCCAGTAGTATATCATCTACGTACGAGCAGTACTTC.

The chain combines TRBV2 with TRBJ1-1; 7 positions agree with TRBD1. Germline V gene data show CDR1 as SNHLY and CDR2 as FYNNEI. Germline trimming cut 5 bases from V and 2 bases from J; bases unmatched to any gene: 5. CDR3 length equals 14 residues. CDR3 DNA sequence: TGTGCCAGCAGTATAGGGACAGAAAACACTGAAGCTTTCTTT. Protein sequence: CASSIGTENTEAFF.

The chain uses TRBV27 and TRBJ1-1; 8 nucleotides match TRBD1. Germline V gene lookup returns CDR1 MNHEY and CDR2 SMNVEV (reference sequence). V lost 6 bases, J lost 4 bases, and 7 bases stayed unmatched. The CDR3 has 14 amino acids. The CDR3 region is CASSRQGRATEAFF. The CDR3 nucleotides are TGTGCCAGCAGCAGACAGGGGAGGGCCACTGAAGCTTTCTTT.

The rearrangement joins TRBV5-4 to TRBJ2-6; TRBD1 aligns across 7 bases. The germline gives CDR1 SGHNT, CDR2 YYREEE (reference sequence). Germline trimming cut 3 bases from V and 0 bases from J; bases unmatched to any gene: 6. The CDR3 runs to 17 residues. The CDR3 region has the DNA TGTGCCAGCAGCTCTGGACAGGTTCTCTCTGGGGCCAACGTCCTGACTTTC. Its translation is CASSSGQVLSGANVLTF.

The chain recombines TRBV10-3 with TRBJ2-7; the match to TRBD1 covers 7 bases. Germline CDR1 ENHRY, CDR2 SYGVKD. This CDR3 contains 14 residues. Trimming took 6 bases from V and 0 from J; bases not matched to a gene: 5. Written as DNA, the CDR3 is TGTGCCATCAGAGCAACAGGGGACTCCTACGAGCAGTACTTC. Translated, it gives CAIRATGDSYEQYF.

Only a few counts were recorded for this clone. The chain recombines TRBV5-4 with TRBJ1-2; D call uncertain. The CDR3 runs to 15 residues. V gave up 0 bases and J gave up 1 base, with 10 bases separating them. Germline lookup yields CDR1 SGHNT and CDR2 YYREEE (reference sequence). In nucleotides, the CDR3 is TGTGCCAGCAGCTTGGAGAGGTCTATTAACTATGGCTACACCTTC. Translated: CASSLERSINYGYTF.

J is TRBJ1-1 and V is TRBV9; D is uncertain. The CDR3 spans 13 residues. V lost 2 bases to trimming and J lost 6 bases, with 11 bases between them. Per the germline V gene, CDR1 is SGDLS and CDR2 is YYNGEE. The CDR3 DNA sequence: TGTGCCAGCAGCGTTTTCCCCTTTTCTGAAGCTTTCTTT. This translates into CASSVFPFSEAFF.

The V call is TRBV7-2, the J call TRBJ1-2, with D hard to call. The CDR3 runs 13 residues. The V end was cut by 1 base, the J end by 4 bases, with 7 bases between. Germline CDR1 SGHTA, CDR2 FQGNSA. CDR3 sequence: CASSLGSVYGYTF. As DNA, the CDR3 is TGTGCCAGCAGCTTAGGATCAGTCTATGGCTACACCTTC.

The CDR3 loop is CASKPFMNTEAFF. The CDR3 DNA reads as TGTGCCAGTAAGCCCTTTATGAACACTGAAGCTTTCTTT. The chain uses TRBV19 and TRBJ1-1; D uncertain. The ends were cut back, 7 bases at V and 0 bases at J, with 9 bases in the middle. The CDR3 runs 13 residues. Germline V gene sequence: CDR1 LNHDA, CDR2 SQIVND (reference sequence).

This chain uses TRBV19 with TRBJ1-4; D is ambiguous. V lost 5 bases to trimming and J lost 0 bases, with 10 bases between them. CDR1 and CDR2 from the germline V gene are LNHDA and SQIVND (reference sequence). The CDR3 is 15 residues long. CDR3 DNA sequence: TGTGCCAGTAGTGCAATGACAACAACTAATGAAAAACTGTTTTTT. This codes for CASSAMTTTNEKLFF.

V and J are TRBV7-2 and TRBJ2-5, with 8 positions matching TRBD2. This CDR3 is built from 14 residues. Trimming cost V 2 bases and J 5 bases; bases outside gene matches: 4. Germline loops: CDR1 SGHTA, CDR2 FQGNSA. The CDR3 is CASSLFAGGETQYF. DNA of the CDR3: TGTGCCAGCAGCTTATTTGCGGGGGGTGAGACCCAGTACTTC.

The V gene is TRBV19, the J gene TRBJ2-7, with TRBD1 identical over 7 bases. Per germline, CDR1 LNHDA and CDR2 SQIVND (reference sequence). The CDR3 is 13 residues long. V shed 1 base, J shed 5 bases, and the junction held 2 bases outside the gene matches. CDR3 nucleotide sequence: TGTGCCAGTAGTATAGGGCAGGGGGACGAGCAGTACTTC. It translates to CASSIGQGDEQYF.

The genes are TRBV11-3 and TRBJ2-2; D might be TRBD1 (6 bases). There are 17 residues in the CDR3. Germline CDR1 SGHNT, CDR2 YENEEA. V was clipped by 1 base and J by 4 bases, with 16 bases between them. CDR3 in amino acids: CASSLANRVGGTGELFF. The CDR3 DNA follows: TGTGCCAGCAGCTTAGCCAACAGGGTTGGTGGCACCGGGGAGCTGTTTTTT.

The chain uses TRBV19 and TRBJ1-1, with TRBD1 as a possible D gene (5 bases). CDR3 size: 14 residues. Trimming cost V 2 bases and J 10 bases, with 17 bases left between them. Germline V gene sequence: CDR1 LNHDA, CDR2 SQIVND (reference sequence). Here the CDR3 DNA reads TGTGCCAGTAGTATAATCGACAGCCGGGGGAGAGCTTTCTTT. This gives the protein CASSIIDSRGRAFF.